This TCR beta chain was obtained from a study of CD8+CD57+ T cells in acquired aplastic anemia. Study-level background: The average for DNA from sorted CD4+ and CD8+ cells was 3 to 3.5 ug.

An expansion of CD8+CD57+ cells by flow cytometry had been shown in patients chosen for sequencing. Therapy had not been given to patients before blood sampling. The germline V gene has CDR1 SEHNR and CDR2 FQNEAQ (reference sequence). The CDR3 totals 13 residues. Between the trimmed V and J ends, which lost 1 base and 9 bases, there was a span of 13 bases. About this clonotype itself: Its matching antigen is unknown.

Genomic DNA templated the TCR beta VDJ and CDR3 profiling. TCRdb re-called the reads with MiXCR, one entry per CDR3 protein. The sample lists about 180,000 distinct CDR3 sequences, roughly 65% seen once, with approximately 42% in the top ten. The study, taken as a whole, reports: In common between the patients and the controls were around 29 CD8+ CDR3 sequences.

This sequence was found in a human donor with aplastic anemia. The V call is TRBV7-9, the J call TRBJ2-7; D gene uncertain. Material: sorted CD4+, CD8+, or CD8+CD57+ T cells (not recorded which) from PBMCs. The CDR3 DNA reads TGTGCCAGCAGCTTAGAGGGCGTCCAGCGGCAGTACTTC. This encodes CASSLEGVQRQYF.